The 26 T cell receptor beta chains in this list originate from one sample, sequenced in a study of T cell responses to AZD1222 COVID-19 vaccine. Here immunoSEQ multiplex PCR was the method, and the copy in TCRdb shows in-frame clones only, minus some. Here the sample spans 90,000 to 150,000 clones, around 86% being singletons. The starting material was peripheral blood, obtained on day 0 of AZD1222 vaccination. These receptors originate from an adult in good health.

The V gene is TRBV4-1, the J gene TRBJ1-3, with D perhaps TRBD1 (5 bases). Trimming removed 4 bases at V and 8 bases at J, with 12 bases between. The germline CDR1 and CDR2 sequences are MGHRA and YSYEKL. The CDR3 consists of 13 residues. This CDR3 reads CASSPGPGDTIYF. The DNA for the CDR3 is TGCGCCAGCAGCCCGGGACCCGGAGACACCATATATTTT.

This clone was seen a few times. The V gene is TRBV5-1, the J gene TRBJ1-4, with D possibly matching TRBD1 (6 bases). The CDR3 loop spans 19 amino acids. Germline V CDR1 and CDR2: SGHRS, YFSETQ. Between the trimmed V and J ends, which lost 0 bases and 1 base, there was a span of 19 bases. The chain's CDR3 is CASSLGPIQGRETNEKLFF. In DNA, the CDR3 is TGCGCCAGCAGCTTGGGGCCCATTCAGGGGCGAGAAACTAATGAAAAACTGTTTTTT. The complete variable domain, with remaining parts taken from reference TRBV5-1 and TRBJ1-4, reads KAGVTQTPRYLIKTRGQQVTLSCSPISGHRSVSWYQQTPGQGLQFLFEYFSETQRNKGNFPGRFSGRQFSNSRSEMNVSTLELGDSALYLCASSLGPIQGRETNEKLFFGSGTQLSVL.

The J gene is TRBJ1-2, the V gene TRBV28, with a tentative D call TRBD1 (6 bases). Germline-derived CDR1 and CDR2 are MDHEN and SYDVKM. The CDR3 is 13 residues long. V lost 6 bases and J lost 5, with 13 bases in between. The CDR3 reads CASSPGVGYGYTF. The CDR3 nucleotides are TGTGCCAGCAGCCCAGGGGTTGGGTATGGCTACACCTTC.

The chain combines TRBV15 with TRBJ2-3, with D unresolved. The CDR3 contains 15 residues. Trimming removed 0 bases at V and 4 bases at J, with 11 bases between. CDR1 and CDR2 from the germline V gene are LNHNV and YYDKDF (reference sequence). CDR3 in DNA: TGTGCCACCAGCAGAGATATGGGGAATCCAGATACGCAGTATTTT. Translation gives CATSRDMGNPDTQYF.

The rearrangement links TRBV7-8 to TRBJ2-7; tentatively, D is TRBD1 (6 bases). CDR3 length equals 13 residues. Trimming pared 6 bases from V and 4 bases from J, leaving 13 bases between. The germline V gene has CDR1 SGHVS and CDR2 FQNEAQ. Here the CDR3 reads CASRKGQNYEQYF. The CDR3 coding sequence is TGTGCCAGCAGGAAGGGACAAAATTACGAGCAGTACTTC.

V is TRBV18 and J is TRBJ2-5; 7 nucleotides line up with TRBD2. V was clipped by 8 bases and J by 3 bases; unmatched bases: 6. The CDR3 is made up of 13 amino acids. Germline V gene data show CDR1 as KGHSH and CDR2 as LQKENI. The CDR3 coding sequence is TGTGCCAGCCACCGGGGGAGGGAAGAGACCCAGTACTTC. Its protein product is CASHRGREETQYF.

The J gene is TRBJ2-3, the V gene TRBV7-3; a possible D gene is TRBD2 (6 bases). The CDR3 extends over 14 amino acids. Germline V gene sequence: CDR1 SGHTA, CDR2 FQGTGA. The ends were cut back, 2 bases at V and 6 bases at J, with 12 bases in the middle. This CDR3 reads CASSLGRGFDTQYF. The CDR3 bases are TGTGCCAGCAGCTTAGGGCGGGGCTTCGATACGCAGTATTTT.

This clone appeared a single time. The CDR3 region has the DNA TGTGCCAGCAGTTTATACCCCAGGCGGGGAGCCACAGATACGCAGTATTTT. It is translated as CASSLYPRRGATDTQYF. This chain uses TRBV28 with TRBJ2-3; a possible D gene is TRBD2 (6 bases). Trimming removed 1 base at V and 2 bases at J, with 16 bases between. CDR1 is MDHEN, CDR2 SYDVKM, per germline. The CDR3 totals 17 residues.

This sequence joins TRBV6-5 and TRBJ1-2; possibly TRBD1 for D (5 bases). The germline V gene has CDR1 MNHEY and CDR2 SVGAGI. The CDR3 runs 13 residues. The V and J ends lost 7 bases and 0 bases respectively, with 9 bases between them. The CDR3: CASNRDSNYGYTF. CDR3 DNA sequence: TGTGCCAGCAATCGGGACTCTAACTATGGCTACACCTTC.

This sequence joins TRBV6-5 and TRBJ2-7, with 12 bases identical to TRBD2. Germline CDR1 MNHEY, CDR2 SVGAGI. Germline trimming cut 6 bases from V and 4 bases from J; bases unmatched to any gene: 1. The CDR3 has 13 amino acids. In nucleotides, the CDR3 is TGTGCCAGCAGACTAGCGGGAGGATACGAGCAGTACTTC. Translated: CASRLAGGYEQYF.

The genes are TRBV4-1 and TRBJ2-2; the match to TRBD1 covers 9 bases. Unmatched junction bases numbered 8, after V lost 0 bases and J lost 0 bases. This CDR3 comprises 19 residues. Germline V gene lookup returns CDR1 MGHRA and CDR2 YSYEKL. The CDR3 region has the DNA TGCGCCAGCAGCCAAGATCAGTCGACAGGGGGGACGAACACCGGGGAGCTGTTTTTT. It codes for CASSQDQSTGGTNTGELFF.

J is TRBJ1-3 and V is TRBV6-5; TRBD1 matches at 10 bases. Germline V gives CDR1 MNHEY, CDR2 SVGAGI. The length of the CDR3 is 14 residues. Trimming at V came to 8 bases and at J to 3 bases, leaving 4 bases not matched to a gene. CDR3 sequence: CASLDRGFGNTIYF. CDR3 in DNA: TGTGCCAGCTTGGACAGGGGGTTTGGAAACACCATATATTTT.

This clone showed up just a few times. The chain is built from TRBV28 and TRBJ2-7; no clear D gene. V lost 1 base and J 2 bases, leaving 9 bases between the germline ends. CDR3 size: 14 residues. Germline V gene data show CDR1 as MDHEN and CDR2 as SYDVKM. Here the CDR3 DNA reads TGTGCCAGCAGTTTATTTGACGGTACCTACGAGCAGTACTTC. This encodes CASSLFDGTYEQYF.

The rearrangement links TRBV30 to TRBJ1-3, with no clear D. V gave up 1 base and J gave up 0 bases, with 13 bases separating them. Germline V gene lookup returns CDR1 GTSNPN and CDR2 SVGIG (reference sequence). The CDR3 contains 16 residues. In nucleotides, the CDR3 is TGTGCCTGGAGTGCCGACCGCAGACACTCTGGAAACACCATATATTTT. Translation: CAWSADRRHSGNTIYF.

The V call is TRBV27, the J call TRBJ2-3; D tentatively fits TRBD1 or TRBD2 (5 bases each). V was shortened by 6 bases and J by 0 bases, with 10 bases between the two germline ends. This CDR3 is 14 amino acids long. Germline CDR1 reads MNHEY; CDR2 reads SMNVEV (reference sequence). The CDR3 DNA sequence: TGTGCCAGCAGGGGGGTAGGAAGCACAGATACGCAGTATTTT. This gives the protein CASRGVGSTDTQYF.

V is TRBV3-1 (or the pseudogene TRBV3-2) and J is TRBJ2-2; no clear D. The CDR3 has 11 residues. V lost 1 base, J lost 7 bases, and 1 base lay in between. Germline CDR1 is LGHDT and CDR2 is YNNKEL (reference sequence). DNA of the CDR3: TGTGCCAGCAGCCAAGGCGGGGAGCTGTTTTTT. Translating gives CASSQGGELFF.

The chain is built from TRBV6-1 and TRBJ2-3; D uncertain. Trimming shortened V by 2 bases and J by 3 bases, and 12 bases separated the two germline ends. Per germline, CDR1 MNHNS and CDR2 SASEGT. This CDR3 contains 15 residues. Written as DNA, the CDR3 is TGTGCCAGCAGTGAACGAAGCGCGAGGACAGATACGCAGTATTTT. It encodes CASSERSARTDTQYF.

The chain couples TRBV11-2 to TRBJ2-7; D is undetermined. Germline CDR1 and CDR2: SGHAT and FQNNGV. The CDR3 is 14 amino acids. With 7 bases removed from V and 0 bases from J, the gap between germline ends came to 13 bases. The CDR3 here is CASTSGAFSYEQYF. CDR3 bases: TGTGCCAGCACCTCTGGAGCGTTCTCCTACGAGCAGTACTTC.

V gene TRBV6-8 combines with J gene TRBJ2-2; D may be TRBD2 (5 bases). Trimming stripped 4 bases from V and 1 base from J, with 10 bases between. This CDR3 is 15 amino acids long. Germline V gives CDR1 MNHGY, CDR2 SAAAGT. This chain's CDR3 is CASSFGRENTGELFF. DNA of the CDR3: TGTGCCAGCAGTTTCGGACGGGAGAACACCGGGGAGCTGTTTTTT.

V usage is TRBV4-2 and J usage is TRBJ2-5; TRBD1 might be the D (6 bases). V was shortened by 4 bases and J by 1 base, with 16 bases between the two germline ends. This CDR3 has 16 residues. CDR1 and CDR2 (germline): LGHNA, YNFKEQ. CDR3 in DNA: TGTGCCAGCAGCCGCCAGTACCGGGACACCCAAGAGACCCAGTACTTC. It specifies CASSRQYRDTQETQYF.

The J gene is TRBJ2-7, the V gene TRBV27; 8 nucleotides match TRBD1. CDR1 is MNHEY and CDR2 is SMNVEV in the germline V gene (reference sequence). The CDR3 is made up of 15 amino acids. With V trimmed by 5 bases and J by 2 bases, 8 bases remained unmatched. Here the CDR3 DNA reads TGTGCCAGCAGTGTCCCGGGACAGGCAGCCTACGAGCAGTACTTC. The encoded protein is CASSVPGQAAYEQYF.

The chain recombines TRBV5-1 with TRBJ1-4, with a possible D match to TRBD1 (5 bases). The CDR3 is 16 residues long. V gave up 4 bases and J gave up 0 bases, with 13 bases separating them. Germline V gene sequence: CDR1 SGHRS, CDR2 YFSETQ. CDR3 region: CASSADSFATNEKLFF. For the CDR3, the DNA is TGCGCCAGCAGCGCCGACAGTTTTGCAACTAATGAAAAACTGTTTTTT. Combining the CDR3 with reference TRBV5-1 and TRBJ1-4 gives the whole variable domain KAGVTQTPRYLIKTRGQQVTLSCSPISGHRSVSWYQQTPGQGLQFLFEYFSETQRNKGNFPGRFSGRQFSNSRSEMNVSTLELGDSALYLCASSADSFATNEKLFFGSGTQLSVL.

This clone was seen a single time. This chain links TRBV28 with TRBJ1-5, with a tentative D call TRBD1 (5 bases). Germline assignment: CDR1 MDHEN and CDR2 SYDVKM. The CDR3 is 13 amino acids. V was clipped by 7 bases and J by 4 bases, with 11 bases between them. The CDR3, as DNA: TGTGCCAGCACCAGGGACGGGAATCAGCCCCAGCATTTT. Protein product: CASTRDGNQPQHF.

V gene TRBV5-4 combines with J gene TRBJ2-7; 9 bases are a match to TRBD2. Germline CDR1 is SGHNT and CDR2 is YYREEE (reference sequence). Trimming at V came to 0 bases and at J to 2 bases, leaving 6 bases not matched to a gene. The CDR3 contains 16 residues. The CDR3 nucleotides are TGTGCCAGCAGCTTGGCCGCTAGCGGGAAAACCTACGAGCAGTACTTC. This sequence encodes CASSLAASGKTYEQYF. Complete variable domain (other parts from reference TRBV5-4 and TRBJ2-7): ETGVTQSPTHLIKTRGQQVTLRCSSQSGHNTVSWYQQALGQGPQFIFQYYREEENGRGNFPPRFSGLQFPNYSSELNVNALELDDSALYLCASSLAASGKTYEQYFGPGTRLTVT.

V usage is TRBV28 and J usage is TRBJ1-3; 7 nucleotides match TRBD1. The trim removed 6 bases at V and 0 bases at J, leaving 2 bases unmatched. Germline CDR1 and CDR2: MDHEN and SYDVKM. There are 14 residues in the CDR3. DNA of the CDR3: TGTGCCAGCAGGGGACAGTCCTCTGGAAACACCATATATTTT. Protein product: CASRGQSSGNTIYF.

The rearrangement uses TRBV18 and TRBJ1-5; TRBD1 matches at 7 bases. V was pared by 6 bases and J by 2 bases, with 4 bases of the junction left unmatched. CDR3 length: 14 residues. The V gene's germline CDR1 is KGHSH and CDR2 LQKENI. As DNA, the CDR3 is TGTGCCAGCTCCCAGGGGGACGGCAATCAGCCCCAGCATTTT. It yields the protein CASSQGDGNQPQHF.